The 7 T cell receptor beta chains below all came from one sample that was sequenced in a study of blood T cells in healthy people across ages. Primers used in a second PCR of about 6 to 11 cycles were a sample-barcoded 5' primer and a J-beta primer mix. TCRdb recomputed calls from the 5' RACE reads with MiXCR, one row per CDR3 protein. The sample lists approximately 730,000 distinct CDR3 sequences, 40% to 65% occurring once. Sequenced material: blood. These receptors all stem from a man older than 75 in good health.

The chain couples TRBV20-1 to TRBJ2-5; D is undetermined. Trimming shortened V by 1 base and J by 2 bases, and 8 bases separated the two germline ends. Per germline, CDR1 DFQATT and CDR2 SNEGSKA (reference sequence). There are 13 residues in the CDR3. The CDR3: CSARVAVQETQYF. In nucleotides, the CDR3 is TGCAGTGCTAGAGTGGCGGTACAAGAGACCCAGTACTTC.

This sequence joins TRBV2 and TRBJ2-5; 8 positions agree with TRBD2. V dropped 8 bases and J dropped 5; count of bases not matched to a gene: 10. This CDR3 region has 14 residues. The germline CDR1 and CDR2 sequences are SNHLY and FYNNEI. The CDR3 region is CASVERESEETQYF. The CDR3 coding sequence is TGTGCCAGCGTGGAGCGGGAGTCTGAGGAGACCCAGTACTTC. The variable domain in full, with the rest retrieved from reference TRBV2 and TRBJ2-5, is EPEVTQTPSHQVTQMGQEVILRCVPISNHLYFYWYRQILGQKVEFLVSFYNNEISEKSEIFDDQFSVERPDGSNFTLKIRSTKLEDSAMYFCASVERESEETQYFGPGTRLLVL.

The chain uses TRBV11-1 and TRBJ1-1, with 7 bases identical to TRBD1. Germline loops: CDR1 SGHAT, CDR2 FQDESV (reference sequence). The CDR3 is 14 residues long. The J segment lost 6 bases and the V segment lost 5 bases, leaving 9 bases of the junction unmatched. The CDR3 bases are TGTGCCAGCAGCCTTCTGACAGGGAATCCTGAAGCTTTCTTT. Translating gives CASSLLTGNPEAFF.

The rearrangement joins TRBV27 to TRBJ2-7, with TRBD1 matching over 7 bases. There are 16 residues in the CDR3. The J segment lost 1 base and the V segment lost 3 bases, leaving 9 bases of the junction unmatched. The germline CDR1 and CDR2 sequences are MNHEY and SMNVEV (reference sequence). CDR3: CASSFQLGTVSYEQYF. CDR3 coding DNA: TGTGCCAGCAGTTTCCAGTTAGGGACAGTGTCCTACGAGCAGTACTTC.

This clonotype was found a few times. The chain combines TRBV5-1 with TRBJ1-2; D might be TRBD1 (5 bases). V was trimmed by 5 bases and J by 4 bases, leaving 12 bases between them. Germline V gives CDR1 SGHRS, CDR2 YFSETQ. The CDR3 spans 13 residues. The CDR3 sequence is CASSQRGTYGYTF. In nucleotides, the CDR3 is TGCGCCAGCAGTCAGCGGGGCACCTATGGCTACACCTTC.

This clonotype was detected only a few times. The chain employs TRBV2 and TRBJ2-5; TRBD2 aligns across 9 bases. The DNA end is a closer match to TRBJ2-7, so the J assignment may be wrong. The germline gives CDR1 SNHLY, CDR2 FYNNEI. This CDR3 is 14 amino acids long. CDR3 in DNA: TGTGCCAGCTTGAAGGCGGGAGGGCCTGTCGAGCAGTACTTC. Amino acid sequence: CASLKAGGPVEQYF.

This clonotype was seen a few times. The chain recombines TRBV12-3 or TRBV12-4 with TRBJ2-7; 10 nucleotides align to TRBD2. The CDR3 contains 17 residues. Trimming removed 10 bases from V and 0 bases from J; junction bases left unmatched: 15. DNA of the CDR3: TGTGCCATCCCCGTGGCATCGGGACTAGCGAGCTCCTACGAGCAGTACTTC. Amino acids: CAIPVASGLASSYEQYF.